The clone carrying this T cell receptor beta chain was found a few times. The antigen is undetermined. Other DNA sequences from this sample encode an identical CDR3 as well. Once RNA had been extracted, it was reverse transcribed into cDNA to act as the sequencing template. Assay used: immunoSEQ multiplex PCR; TCRdb lists only in-frame clones, some missing. The sample includes roughly 120,000 clones, roughly two fifths of them seen just once. This CDR3 has 11 residues. The V end was cut by 3 bases, the J end by 5 bases, with 8 bases between. Germline V lookup: CDR1 DFQATT, CDR2 SNEGSKA (reference sequence). These data belong to a study of CD8+ T cells in alopecia areata. Study-level points and caveats: Besides other cells, scalp samples also yield sequences of resident alphabeta T cells from normal skin. Lesional scalp, especially alopecia totalis/universalis, showed higher clonality than normal scalp.

The TCR was taken from a human donor with alopecia areata. V gene TRBV20-1 combines with J gene TRBJ2-7; D gene ambiguous. Sequenced material: CD4+ T cells sorted from blood. For the CDR3, the DNA is TGCAGTGCTAGCCAAGGGAACGAGCAGTACTTC. This encodes CSASQGNEQYF.